One sample yielded the 21 T cell receptor beta chains listed below, sequenced in a study of blood T cell repertoires in COVID-19. Clones were read by immunoSEQ multiplex PCR, and TCRdb kept only the in-frame ones, dropping some. The repertoire consists of hundreds of thousands of clones, with nearly 90% occurring once and the leading ten covering roughly 3%. Sequenced material: peripheral blood. These receptors were taken from a man between 18 and 35 years old with active or convalescent COVID-19.

The V call is TRBV7-2, the J call TRBJ2-7, with TRBD2 matching 10 bases. V dropped 0 bases and J dropped 5; count of bases not matched to a gene: 7. The CDR3 consists of 16 residues. Germline values: CDR1 SGHTA, CDR2 FQGNSA. In DNA form, the CDR3 reads TGTGCCAGCAGCTTAGCGCTCCTAGCGGGAGTTGACGAGCAGTACTTC. Translation: CASSLALLAGVDEQYF.

The chain employs TRBV7-3 and TRBJ2-3; 9 bases align to TRBD1. Per the germline V gene, CDR1 is SGHTA and CDR2 is FQGTGA. The V segment lost 1 base and the J segment 3 bases; nucleotides outside the gene matches: 8. This CDR3 comprises 17 residues. The DNA of the CDR3 is TGTGCCAGCAGCTTAATTTGGGGGACAGGGATGACAGATACGCAGTATTTT. It is translated as CASSLIWGTGMTDTQYF.

This clone occurred once. V and J are TRBV6-1 and TRBJ1-1; 7 bases line up with TRBD1. V was clipped by 3 bases and J by 4 bases; unmatched bases: 8. Germline CDR1 reads MNHNS; CDR2 reads SASEGT. The CDR3 consists of 15 residues. CDR3 bases: TGTGCCAGCAGTGACAGCCCGACAGGGCTCACTGAAGCTTTCTTT. Translated, it gives CASSDSPTGLTEAFF.

The V gene is TRBV21-1, the J gene TRBJ2-1; no check of the table's D call, TRBD2, against the DNA was made. TRBV21-1 is tagged as a pseudogene. The CDR3 contains 12 residues. CDR3 nucleotide sequence: TGTGCCAGCAGCCCCCCGGTGGATGAGCAGTTCTTC. Translated, it gives CASSPPVDEQFF.

The rearrangement links TRBV4-3 to TRBJ2-1; 7 positions agree with TRBD1. Germline CDR1 is LGHNA and CDR2 is YSLEER. CDR3 size: 16 residues. Trimming cost V 5 bases and J 0 bases; bases outside gene matches: 7. The CDR3: CASSVAGTVSYNEQFF. The CDR3 coding sequence is TGCGCCAGCAGCGTCGCCGGGACAGTCTCCTACAATGAGCAGTTCTTC.

The V gene is TRBV20-1, the J gene TRBJ2-1; 13 bases agree with TRBD2. Germline V gives CDR1 DFQATT, CDR2 SNEGSKA (reference sequence). The length of the CDR3 is 20 residues. The junction had 18 bases not matched to a gene; V was cut back by 3 bases and J by 4 bases. DNA for the CDR3: TGCAGTGCTAGTAGCTTTGGGGGACTAGCGGGGAAAGTTATATACAATGAGCAGTTCTTC. Its protein product is CSASSFGGLAGKVIYNEQFF.

V is TRBV29-1 and J is TRBJ1-4, with a tentative D call TRBD1 (5 bases). The germline CDR1 and CDR2 sequences are SQVTM and ANQGSEA. The CDR3 is 13 amino acids. V was pared by 7 bases and J by 4 bases, with 13 bases between. As DNA, the CDR3 is TGCAGCGGCCACCCGGGGGGTAATGAAAAACTGTTTTTT. Its protein is CSGHPGGNEKLFF.

The chain couples TRBV9 to TRBJ2-1; TRBD1 matches at 8 bases. The CDR3 contains 14 residues. V dropped 6 bases and J dropped 8; count of bases not matched to a gene: 10. CDR1 is SGDLS, CDR2 YYNGEE, per germline. CDR3 coding DNA: TGTGCCAGCAACAATGCAGGGGGCGAGTATGAGCAGTTCTTC. It codes for CASNNAGGEYEQFF.

J is TRBJ2-3 and V is TRBV2; TRBD1 matches at 11 bases. The length of the CDR3 is 16 residues. The trim removed 4 bases at V and 5 bases at J, leaving 8 bases unmatched. Germline V CDR1 and CDR2: SNHLY, FYNNEI. The CDR3 bases are TGTGCCAGCAGTGGACTAGGACAGGGGGCGGGAGATACGCAGTATTTT. Translation: CASSGLGQGAGDTQYF.

V usage is TRBV6-6 and J usage is TRBJ1-1; 8 bases are a match to TRBD1. The CDR3 is 12 residues long. V lost 7 bases, J lost 7 bases, and 5 bases stayed unmatched. The germline CDR1 and CDR2 sequences are MNHNY and SVGAGI (reference sequence). Here the CDR3 DNA reads TGTGCCAGCAACCCGACAGGGGATGAAGCTTTCTTT. It yields the protein CASNPTGDEAFF.

J is TRBJ1-6 and V is TRBV7-9; 10 bases are a match to TRBD1. Trimming at V came to 5 bases and at J to 2 bases, leaving 0 bases not matched to a gene. Germline lookup yields CDR1 SEHNR and CDR2 FQNEAQ (reference sequence). CDR3 length: 15 amino acids. CDR3 sequence reads: CASSGQGAYNSPLHF. In DNA form, the CDR3 reads TGTGCCAGCAGCGGACAGGGGGCCTATAATTCACCCCTCCACTTT.

This rearrangement joins TRBV28 to TRBJ1-2, with a weak D call TRBD1 (5 bases). V was shortened by 6 bases and J by 4 bases, with 15 bases between the two germline ends. The CDR3 is made up of 14 amino acids. In germline, CDR1 is MDHEN, CDR2 SYDVKM. CDR3 amino acids: CASSPRQFAYGYTF. The DNA of the CDR3 is TGTGCCAGCAGCCCTCGACAGTTCGCCTATGGCTACACCTTC.

The chain links TRBV12-3 or TRBV12-4 to TRBJ1-2, with D unresolved. Trimming pared 6 bases from V and 7 bases from J, leaving 9 bases between. The CDR3 length is 11 residues. The CDR3 nucleotides are TGTGCCAGCAGGAAGATCGGTGGCTACACCTTC. Its protein product is CASRKIGGYTF.

V and J are TRBV29-1 and TRBJ2-7; 7 positions agree with TRBD2. CDR3 size: 16 residues. V dropped 6 bases and J dropped 3; count of bases not matched to a gene: 17. The germline CDR1 and CDR2 sequences are SQVTM and ANQGSEA. CDR3 in amino acids: CSVSTFPGLNRYEQYF. The CDR3 DNA reads TGCAGCGTCTCGACCTTCCCGGGACTAAACCGCTACGAGCAGTACTTC.

This chain links TRBV7-9 with TRBJ2-7; 8 positions agree with TRBD2. The V segment lost 5 bases and the J segment 5 bases; nucleotides outside the gene matches: 2. In germline, CDR1 is SEHNR, CDR2 FQNEAQ (reference sequence). The CDR3 totals 12 residues. The CDR3 region has the DNA TGTGCCAGCAGCGGCGGGAGGCACGAGCAGTACTTC. It codes for CASSGGRHEQYF.

The chain uses TRBV25-1 and TRBJ2-1, with a weak D call TRBD2 (5 bases). From germline, CDR1 is MGHDK and CDR2 SYGVNS. V shed 8 bases and J shed 4 bases, with 15 bases lying between them. The CDR3 covers 14 residues. CDR3 in amino acids: CASRGRPPYNEQFF. CDR3 bases: TGTGCCAGCCGGGGTAGGCCCCCGTACAATGAGCAGTTCTTC.

The rearrangement uses TRBV19 and TRBJ1-4; weak D call: TRBD1 (5 bases). This CDR3 region has 14 residues. CDR1 and CDR2 (germline): LNHDA, SQIVND (reference sequence). Trimming removed 7 bases from V and 8 bases from J, with 17 bases in between. The CDR3 protein is CASISGRRGEKLFF. CDR3 coding DNA: TGTGCCAGTATCTCAGGCCGCCGGGGGGAAAAACTGTTTTTT.

This chain joins TRBV9 and TRBJ2-3, with 9 bases fitting TRBD1. The CDR3 is 15 residues long. Germline V gene data show CDR1 as SGDLS and CDR2 as YYNGEE. V shed 3 bases, J shed 1 base, and the junction held 3 bases outside the gene matches. The CDR3 sequence: CASSERTGGTDTQYF. The CDR3 nucleotides read TGTGCCAGCAGCGAGCGGACAGGGGGCACAGATACGCAGTATTTT.

The chain recombines TRBV4-1 with TRBJ2-7, with TRBD2 matching over 12 bases. Germline V gene sequence: CDR1 MGHRA, CDR2 YSYEKL. This CDR3 spans 17 amino acids. Losses at the gene ends were 3 bases for V and 1 base for J; bases not matched to a gene: 7. The CDR3, as DNA: TGCGCCAGCAGCCAGGGGACTAGCGGGTACTATTCCTACGAGCAGTACTTC. It codes for CASSQGTSGYYSYEQYF.

The genes are TRBV28 and TRBJ1-2; D possibly corresponds to TRBD1 (5 bases). This CDR3 spans 13 amino acids. Germline assignment: CDR1 MDHEN and CDR2 SYDVKM. Trimming cost V 7 bases and J 8 bases, with 17 bases left between them. Here the CDR3 reads CASTTPGWAGYTF. CDR3 sequence (DNA): TGTGCCAGCACCACCCCAGGGTGGGCCGGCTACACCTTC.

The V gene is TRBV30, the J gene TRBJ1-5; D gene uncertain. CDR1 is GTSNPN, CDR2 SVGIG, per germline (reference sequence). With 3 bases removed from V and 0 bases from J, the gap between germline ends came to 6 bases. This CDR3 spans 13 amino acids. CDR3 sequence: CAWSENSNQPQHF. In DNA, the CDR3 is TGTGCCTGGAGCGAGAATAGCAATCAGCCCCAGCATTTT.